Included here is one T cell receptor (beta chain) sequence, with context. Antigen: not known. Trimming took 3 bases from V and 8 from J, leaving 16 bases between them. Looked up from germline, CDR1 is LGHNT and CDR2 is FRNRAP. The CDR3 runs 14 residues. The entry originates in a study of T cell responses to AZD1222 COVID-19 vaccine. Study background: Second doses at about 4 or about 12 weeks were pooled.

Assay used: immunoSEQ multiplex PCR; TCRdb lists only in-frame clones, some missing. Here the sample spans tens of thousands of clones, just over 90% being singletons. General observations from the study: Elevations in Spike-specific TCR breadth and depth followed administration of two AZD1222 doses.

The chain recombines TRBV12-5 with TRBJ1-2; possibly TRBD1 for D (5 bases). The source material was peripheral blood, sampled on day 0 of AZD1222 vaccination. The receptor comes from an adult in good health. CDR3 DNA sequence: TGTGCTAGTGGTTTCGAGCAGGGCCGAGGGGGCTACACCTTC. Residues: CASGFEQGRGGYTF. The full variable domain, rest sourced from reference TRBV12-5 and TRBJ1-2, is DARVTQTPRHKVTEMGQEVTMRCQPILGHNTVFWYRQTMMQGLELLAYFRNRAPLDDSGMPKDRFSAEMPDATLATLKIQPSEPRDSAVYFCASGFEQGRGGYTFGSGTRLTVV.